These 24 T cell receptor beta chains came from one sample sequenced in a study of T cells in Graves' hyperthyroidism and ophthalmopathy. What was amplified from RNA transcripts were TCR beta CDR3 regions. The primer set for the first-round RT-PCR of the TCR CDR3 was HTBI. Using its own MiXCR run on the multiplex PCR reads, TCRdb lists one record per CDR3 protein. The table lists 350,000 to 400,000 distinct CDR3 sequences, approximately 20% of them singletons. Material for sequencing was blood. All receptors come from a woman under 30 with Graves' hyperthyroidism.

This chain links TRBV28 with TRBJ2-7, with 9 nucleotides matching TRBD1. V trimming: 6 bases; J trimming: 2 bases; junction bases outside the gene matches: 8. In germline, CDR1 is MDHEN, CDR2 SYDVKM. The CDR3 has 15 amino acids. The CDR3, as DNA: TGTGCCAGCAGCCTACAGGGGGCGAGGACCTACGAGCAGTACTTC. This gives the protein CASSLQGARTYEQYF.

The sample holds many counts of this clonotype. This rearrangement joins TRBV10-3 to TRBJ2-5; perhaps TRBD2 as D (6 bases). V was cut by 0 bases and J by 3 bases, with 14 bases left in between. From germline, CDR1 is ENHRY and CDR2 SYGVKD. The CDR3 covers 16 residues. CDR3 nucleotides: TGTGCCATCAGTGAGTCGACGTTCTCGGGAGAAGAGACCCAGTACTTC. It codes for CAISESTFSGEETQYF.

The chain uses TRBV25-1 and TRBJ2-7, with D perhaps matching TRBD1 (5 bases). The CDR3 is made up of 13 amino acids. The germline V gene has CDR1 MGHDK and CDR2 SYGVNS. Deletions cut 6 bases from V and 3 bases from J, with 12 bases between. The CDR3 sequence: CASSRAGYYEQYF. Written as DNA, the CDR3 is TGTGCCAGCAGCAGGGCAGGGTACTACGAGCAGTACTTC.

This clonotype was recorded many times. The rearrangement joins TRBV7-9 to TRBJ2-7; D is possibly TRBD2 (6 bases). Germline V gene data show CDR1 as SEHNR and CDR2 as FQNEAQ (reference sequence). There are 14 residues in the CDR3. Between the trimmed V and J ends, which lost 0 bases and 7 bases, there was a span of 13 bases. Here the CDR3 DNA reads TGTGCCAGCAGCTTAGCTGGGGGGAAACAGGAGCAGTACTTC. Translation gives CASSLAGGKQEQYF.

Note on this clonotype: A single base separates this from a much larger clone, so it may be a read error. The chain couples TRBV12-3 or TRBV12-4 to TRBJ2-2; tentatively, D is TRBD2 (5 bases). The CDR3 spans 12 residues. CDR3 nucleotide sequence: TGTGCCAGCAGTTTAGTCACCGGGGAGCTGTGTTTT. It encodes CASSLVTGELCF.

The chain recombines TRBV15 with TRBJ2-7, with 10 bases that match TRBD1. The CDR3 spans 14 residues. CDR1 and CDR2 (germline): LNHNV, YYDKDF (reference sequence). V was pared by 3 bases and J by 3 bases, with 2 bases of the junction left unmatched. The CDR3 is CATSRDRGDYEQYF. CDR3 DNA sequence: TGTGCCACCAGCAGGGACAGGGGGGACTACGAGCAGTACTTC.

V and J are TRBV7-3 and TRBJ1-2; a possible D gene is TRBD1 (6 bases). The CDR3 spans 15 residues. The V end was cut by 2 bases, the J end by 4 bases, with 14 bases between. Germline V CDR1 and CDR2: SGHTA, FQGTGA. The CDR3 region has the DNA TGTGCCAGCAGCTTAGGTCCAGGGGAGAGCTATGGCTACACCTTC. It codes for CASSLGPGESYGYTF.

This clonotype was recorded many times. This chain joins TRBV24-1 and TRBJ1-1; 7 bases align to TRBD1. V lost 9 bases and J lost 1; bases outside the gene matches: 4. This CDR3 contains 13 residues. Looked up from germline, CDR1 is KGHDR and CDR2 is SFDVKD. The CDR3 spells CATRGQTNTEAFF. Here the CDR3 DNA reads TGTGCCACCCGGGGACAGACGAACACTGAAGCTTTCTTT.

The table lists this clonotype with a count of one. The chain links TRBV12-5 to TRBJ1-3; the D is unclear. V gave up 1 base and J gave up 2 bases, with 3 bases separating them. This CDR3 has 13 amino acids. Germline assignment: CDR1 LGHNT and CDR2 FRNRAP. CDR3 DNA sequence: TGTGCTAGTGGTTTGGGACCTGGAAACACCATATATTTT. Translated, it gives CASGLGPGNTIYF.

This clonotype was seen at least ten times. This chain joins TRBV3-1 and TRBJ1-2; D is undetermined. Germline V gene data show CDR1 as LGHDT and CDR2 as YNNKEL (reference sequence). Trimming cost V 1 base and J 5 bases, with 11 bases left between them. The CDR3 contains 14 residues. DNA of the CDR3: TGTGCCAGCAGCCAAGGAGGACTTGTTTATGGCTACACCTTC. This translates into CASSQGGLVYGYTF.

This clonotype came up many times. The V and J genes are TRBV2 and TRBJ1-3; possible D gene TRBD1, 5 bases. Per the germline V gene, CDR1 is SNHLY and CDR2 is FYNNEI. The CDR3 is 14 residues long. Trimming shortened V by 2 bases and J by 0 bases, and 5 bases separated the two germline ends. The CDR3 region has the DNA TGTGCCAGCAGTGAAAGGGGCTCTGGAAACACCATATATTTT. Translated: CASSERGSGNTIYF.

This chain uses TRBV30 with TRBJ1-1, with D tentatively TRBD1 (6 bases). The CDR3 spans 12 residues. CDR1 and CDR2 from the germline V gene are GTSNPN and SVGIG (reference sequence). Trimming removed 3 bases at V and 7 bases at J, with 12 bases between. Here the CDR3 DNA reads TGTGCCTGGAGCGCGTGGGGGCGTGAAGCTTTCTTT. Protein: CAWSAWGREAFF.

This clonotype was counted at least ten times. The DNA of the CDR3 is TGCAGCGTTGAGTTGTGGGGGGCGAACACTGAAGCTTTCTTT. Translating it yields CSVELWGANTEAFF. The chain recombines TRBV29-1 with TRBJ1-1, with a tentative D call TRBD1 (6 bases). The V gene lost 3 bases and the J gene lost 1 base, with 12 bases spanning the gap. CDR1 and CDR2 (germline): SQVTM, ANQGSEA. The length of the CDR3 is 14 residues.

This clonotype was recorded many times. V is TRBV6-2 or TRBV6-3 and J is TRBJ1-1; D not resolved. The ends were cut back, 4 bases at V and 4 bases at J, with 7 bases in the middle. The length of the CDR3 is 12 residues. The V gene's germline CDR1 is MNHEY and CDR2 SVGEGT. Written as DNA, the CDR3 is TGTGCCAGCAGTTCCCTTTCCACTGAAGCTTTCTTT. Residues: CASSSLSTEAFF.

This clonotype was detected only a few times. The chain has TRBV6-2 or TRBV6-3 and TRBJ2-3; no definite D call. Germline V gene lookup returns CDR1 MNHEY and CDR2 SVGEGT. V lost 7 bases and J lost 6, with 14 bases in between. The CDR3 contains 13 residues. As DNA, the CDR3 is TGTGCCAGCAATTTCAATGTTTGGGATACGCAGTATTTT. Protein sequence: CASNFNVWDTQYF.

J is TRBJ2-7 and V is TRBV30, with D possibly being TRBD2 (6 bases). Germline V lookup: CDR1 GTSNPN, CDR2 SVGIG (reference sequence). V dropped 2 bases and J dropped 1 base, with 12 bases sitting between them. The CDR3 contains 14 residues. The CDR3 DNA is TGTGCCTGGAGTTTGCAGAGCGGGTCCTACGAGCAGTACTTC. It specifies CAWSLQSGSYEQYF.

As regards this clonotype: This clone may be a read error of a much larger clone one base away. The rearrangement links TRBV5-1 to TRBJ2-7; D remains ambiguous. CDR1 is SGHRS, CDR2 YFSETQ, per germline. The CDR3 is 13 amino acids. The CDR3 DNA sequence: TGCGCCAGCAGTAAGGACGGCGCCTACGAGCAGCACTTC. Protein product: CASSKDGAYEQHF.

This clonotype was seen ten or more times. The CDR3 reads CASSRDVPGNTIYF. The CDR3 bases are TGTGCCAGCAGTCGGGACGTCCCTGGAAACACCATATATTTT. This chain connects TRBV6-2 or TRBV6-3 to TRBJ1-3; tentatively, D is TRBD1 (5 bases). Trimming took 5 bases from V and 2 from J, leaving 10 bases between them. The germline V gene has CDR1 MNHEY and CDR2 SVGEGT. The length of the CDR3 is 14 residues.

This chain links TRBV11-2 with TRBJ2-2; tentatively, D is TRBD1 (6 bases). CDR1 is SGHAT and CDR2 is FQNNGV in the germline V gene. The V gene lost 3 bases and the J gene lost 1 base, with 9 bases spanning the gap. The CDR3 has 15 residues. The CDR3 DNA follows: TGTGCCAGCAGCTTCGGACAGATGAACACCGGGGAGCTGTTTTTT. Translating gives CASSFGQMNTGELFF.

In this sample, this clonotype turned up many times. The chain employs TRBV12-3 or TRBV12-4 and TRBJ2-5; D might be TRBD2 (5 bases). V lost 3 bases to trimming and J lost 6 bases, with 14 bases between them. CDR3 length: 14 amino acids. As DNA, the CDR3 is TGTGCCAGCAGTTTTGGGCAAGTCGGGAAGACCCAGTACTTC. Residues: CASSFGQVGKTQYF.

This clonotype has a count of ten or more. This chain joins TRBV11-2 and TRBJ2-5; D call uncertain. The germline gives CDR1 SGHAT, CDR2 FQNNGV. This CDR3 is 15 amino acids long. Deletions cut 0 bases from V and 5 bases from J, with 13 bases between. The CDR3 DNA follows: TGTGCCAGCAGCTTAGAGGGCCATGCGCGGGAGACCCAGTACTTC. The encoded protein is CASSLEGHARETQYF.

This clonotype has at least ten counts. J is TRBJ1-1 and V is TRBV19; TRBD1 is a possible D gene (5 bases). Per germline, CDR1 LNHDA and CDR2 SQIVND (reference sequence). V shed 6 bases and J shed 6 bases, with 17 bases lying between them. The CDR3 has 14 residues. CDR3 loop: CASRNTGNKAEAFF. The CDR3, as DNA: TGTGCCAGTAGAAACACAGGTAACAAGGCTGAAGCTTTCTTT.

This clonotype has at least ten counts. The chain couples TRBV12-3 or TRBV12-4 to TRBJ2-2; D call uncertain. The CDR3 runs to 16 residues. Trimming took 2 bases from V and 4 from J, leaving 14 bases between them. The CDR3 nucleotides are TGTGCCAGCAGTTTAAAACATGGCAGTTCCACCGGGGAGCTGTTTTTT. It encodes CASSLKHGSSTGELFF.

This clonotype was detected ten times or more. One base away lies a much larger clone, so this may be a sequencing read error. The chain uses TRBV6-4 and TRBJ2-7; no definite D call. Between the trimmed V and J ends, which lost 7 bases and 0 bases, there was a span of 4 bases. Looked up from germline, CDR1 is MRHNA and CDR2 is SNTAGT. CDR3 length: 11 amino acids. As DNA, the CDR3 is TGTGCCAGCAAGAGCTCCTACGAGCAGTACTTC. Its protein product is CASKSSYEQYF.